The rows below give T cell receptor beta chains drawn from one sample of a study of response to subunit inactivated influenza vaccine. Via MiXCR, TCRdb re-called the RT-PCR reads, giving one row per CDR3 protein. The table has 200,000 to 300,000 distinct CDR3 sequences, approximately 12% seen once. Sequencing used non-naive T cells sorted from PBMCs, obtained 14 days before vaccination. These receptors came from a man in his fifties or sixties who received an inactivated influenza vaccine. Each CDR3 is given with its conserved first and last residue. A D gene is named only where the DNA matches it firmly. Size values are once, few and many counts, or a class for expanded clones, and some rows have none.

clone_size cdr3_length d_call j_call v_call cdr3_nt cdr3_aa
- 13 - TRBJ2-3 TRBV9 TGTGCCAGCAGCGCGACAGTCACAGATACGCAGTATTTT CASSATVTDTQYF
- 16 - TRBJ2-7 TRBV6-1 TGTGCCAGCAGTGAATCGATGGGGGTGCCCTCCTACGAGCAGTACTTC CASSESMGVPSYEQYF
few 14 - TRBJ1-1 TRBV5-1 TGCGCCAGCAGCTTGGGACAGTCTGCCACTGAAGCTTTCTTT CASSLGQSATEAFF
many 15 TRBD2 TRBJ2-1 TRBV6-2/TRBV6-3 TGTGCCAGCAGTACCGGGACTAGCGGGTTTGGTGAGCAGTTCTTC CASSTGTSGFGEQFF
few 10 - TRBJ2-5 TRBV20-1 TGCAGTGGGGCAGAAGAGACCCAGTACTTC CSGAEETQYF
many 13 - TRBJ1-1 TRBV6-2/TRBV6-3 TGTGCCAGCAGTAGGCTCGGTGACACTGAAGCTTTCTTT CASSRLGDTEAFF
- 13 TRBD1 TRBJ2-4 TRBV20-1 TGCAGTGCCGGTGACAGGGGGGTAAACATTCAGTACTTC CSAGDRGVNIQYF
few 14 - TRBJ1-1 TRBV20-1 TGCAGTGCGGGGGACGTCAGAGGGAACACTGAAGCTTTCTTT CSAGDVRGNTEAFF
few 13 TRBD1 TRBJ2-5 TRBV15 TGTGCCACCAGCGACAGGGAATGGGAGACCCAGTACTTC CATSDREWETQYF
- 13 - TRBJ2-2 TRBV7-3 TGTGCCAGCAGCTCCTACGGGACCGGGGAGCTGTTTTTT CASSSYGTGELFF
many 16 TRBD1 TRBJ2-5 TRBV29-1 TGCAGCGTCCTCCCGGGACAGGCCCGGAATCACAAGACCCAGTACTTC CSVLPGQARNHKTQYF
- 16 TRBD2 TRBJ2-1 TRBV15 TGTGCCACCAGCAGAATACTGACTAGCGAGGACAATGAGCAGTTCTTC CATSRILTSEDNEQFF
- 13 - TRBJ1-2 TRBV6-5 TGTGCCAGCAGTTCGCCACCTAATGTCGGCTACACCTTC CASSSPPNVGYTF
many 16 TRBD2 TRBJ2-2 TRBV7-3 TGTGCCAGCAGCCTGAATAGCGGGAGGGCCCGCGGGGAGCTGTTTTTT CASSLNSGRARGELFF
- 17 TRBD1 TRBJ2-1 TRBV2 TGTGCCAGCACCGGGACAGGGGAGGTCAGCTCCTACAATGAGCAGTTCTTC CASTGTGEVSSYNEQFF
few 16 - TRBJ2-7 TRBV7-2 TGTGCCAGCAGCTTAATCCCGACAGGACCTTCCTACGAGCAGTACTTC CASSLIPTGPSYEQYF
- 15 - TRBJ2-5 TRBV28 TGTGCCAGCAGACGCGGCCCGTACTCCCAAGAGACCCAGTACTTC CASRRGPYSQETQYF
- 15 - TRBJ2-7 TRBV3-1 TGTGCCAGCAGCCAAGAGGTGCCTTGTACCTACGAGCAGTACTTC CASSQEVPCTYEQYF